This T cell receptor (beta chain) was recovered during a study of blood T cell repertoires in COVID-19. In the study overall: The United States, Italy and Spain were the sources of the acute and convalescent COVID-19 samples. Sources were T cells, B-cell-depleted T cells, or PBMCs; the material itself was cDNA or gDNA.

As handled by the study authors: Scientists estimated how many nucleated cells there were by amplifying reference gene primers. Clones were sequenced by immunoSEQ multiplex PCR, and TCRdb holds only the in-frame ones, with some missing. The V and J calls and clone size are taken from that table; D and trimming were inferred from the DNA. The sample consists of about 53,000 clones, 80% to 90% of them appearing once. The germline V and J ends were trimmed by 3 bases and 2 bases, with 11 bases remaining between them. The length of the CDR3 is 14 residues. Per germline, CDR1 MNHNS and CDR2 SASEGT. The chain recombines TRBV6-1 with TRBJ2-7; D gene unclear. Input material: peripheral blood. This clonotype originated in an elderly man with acute or convalescent COVID-19. CDR3 DNA sequence: TGTGCCAGCAGTGATCAGGCCCACACCTACGAGCAGTACTTC. It encodes CASSDQAHTYEQYF.